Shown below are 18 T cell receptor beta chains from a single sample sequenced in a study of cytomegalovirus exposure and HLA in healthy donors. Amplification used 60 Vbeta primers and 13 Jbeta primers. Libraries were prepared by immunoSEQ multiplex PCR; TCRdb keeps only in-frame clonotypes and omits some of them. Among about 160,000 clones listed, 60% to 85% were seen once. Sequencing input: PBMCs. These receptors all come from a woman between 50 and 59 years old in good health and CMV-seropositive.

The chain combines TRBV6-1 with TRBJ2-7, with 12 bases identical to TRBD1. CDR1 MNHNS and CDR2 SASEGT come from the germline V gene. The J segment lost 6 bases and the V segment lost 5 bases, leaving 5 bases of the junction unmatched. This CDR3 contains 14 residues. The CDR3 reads CASSSRDRGLEQYF. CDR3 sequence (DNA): TGTGCCAGCAGTAGCCGGGACAGGGGGCTCGAGCAGTACTTC.

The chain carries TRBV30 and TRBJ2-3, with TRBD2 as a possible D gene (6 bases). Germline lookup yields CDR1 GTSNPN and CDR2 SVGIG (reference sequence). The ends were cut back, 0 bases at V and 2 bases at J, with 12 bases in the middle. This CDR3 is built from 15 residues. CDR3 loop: CAWSVGGTYTDTQYF. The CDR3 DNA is TGTGCCTGGAGTGTAGGCGGGACTTACACAGATACGCAGTATTTT. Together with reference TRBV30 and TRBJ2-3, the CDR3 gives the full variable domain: SQTIHQWPATLVQPVGSPLSLECTVEGTSNPNLYWYRQAAGRGLQLLFYSVGIGQISSEVPQNLSASRPQDRQFILSSKKLLLSDSGFYLCAWSVGGTYTDTQYFGPGTRLTVL.

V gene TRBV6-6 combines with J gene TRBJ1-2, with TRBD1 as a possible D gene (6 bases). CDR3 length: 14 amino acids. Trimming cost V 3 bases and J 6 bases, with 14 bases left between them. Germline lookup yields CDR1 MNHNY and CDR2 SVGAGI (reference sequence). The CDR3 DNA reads TGTGCCAGCAGTTATCGGGGGGCGGGCAATGGCTACACCTTC. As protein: CASSYRGAGNGYTF.

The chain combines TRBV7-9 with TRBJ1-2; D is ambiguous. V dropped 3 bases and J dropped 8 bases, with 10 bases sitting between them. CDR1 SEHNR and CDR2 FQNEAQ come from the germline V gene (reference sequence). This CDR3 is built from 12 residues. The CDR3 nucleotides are TGTGCCAGCAGCTTCGGAGCCGAGGGCTACACCTTC. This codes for CASSFGAEGYTF.

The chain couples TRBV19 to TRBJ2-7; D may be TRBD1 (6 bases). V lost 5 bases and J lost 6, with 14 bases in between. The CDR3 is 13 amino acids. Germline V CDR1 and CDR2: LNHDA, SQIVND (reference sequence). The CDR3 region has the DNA TGTGCCAGTAGTGGGCAGGGGCTCGCCGAGCAGTACTTC. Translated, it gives CASSGQGLAEQYF.

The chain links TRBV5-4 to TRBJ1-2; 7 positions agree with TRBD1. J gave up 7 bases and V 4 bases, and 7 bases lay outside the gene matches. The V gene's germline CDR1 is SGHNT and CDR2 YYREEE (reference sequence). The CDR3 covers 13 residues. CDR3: CASSREGAGGYTF. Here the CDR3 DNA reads TGTGCCAGCAGCCGAGAGGGGGCTGGTGGCTACACCTTC.

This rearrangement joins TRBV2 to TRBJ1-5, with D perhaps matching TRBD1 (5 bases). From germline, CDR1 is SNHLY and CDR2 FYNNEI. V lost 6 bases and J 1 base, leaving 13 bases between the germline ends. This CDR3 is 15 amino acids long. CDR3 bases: TGTGCCAGCAGCACCCAGGGTTTCAGCAATCAGCCCCAGCATTTT. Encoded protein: CASSTQGFSNQPQHF.

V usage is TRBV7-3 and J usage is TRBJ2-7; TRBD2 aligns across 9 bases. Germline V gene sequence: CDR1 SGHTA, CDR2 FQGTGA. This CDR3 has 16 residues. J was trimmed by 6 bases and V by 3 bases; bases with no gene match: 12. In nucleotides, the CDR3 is TGTGCCAGCAGCTTGGGCCGGACTAGCGCGGGTGTCGAGCAGTACTTC. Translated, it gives CASSLGRTSAGVEQYF.

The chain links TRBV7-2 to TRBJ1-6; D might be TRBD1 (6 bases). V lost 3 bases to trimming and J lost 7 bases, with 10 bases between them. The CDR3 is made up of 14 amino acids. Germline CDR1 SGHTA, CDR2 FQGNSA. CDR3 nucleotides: TGTGCCAGCAGCTTGGAGGGGGGGAATTCACCCCTCCACTTT. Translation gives CASSLEGGNSPLHF.

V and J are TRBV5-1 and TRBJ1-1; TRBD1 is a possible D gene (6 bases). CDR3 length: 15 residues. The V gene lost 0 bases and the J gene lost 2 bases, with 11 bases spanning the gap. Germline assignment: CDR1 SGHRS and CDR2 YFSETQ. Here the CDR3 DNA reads TGCGCCAGCAGCTTGGCCCTACAGGGTAACACTGAAGCTTTCTTT. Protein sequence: CASSLALQGNTEAFF.

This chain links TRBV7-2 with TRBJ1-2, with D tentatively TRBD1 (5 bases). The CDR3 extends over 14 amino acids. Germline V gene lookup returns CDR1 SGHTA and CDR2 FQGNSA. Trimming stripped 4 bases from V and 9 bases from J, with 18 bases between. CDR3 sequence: CASSSRGGNISYTF. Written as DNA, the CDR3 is TGTGCCAGCAGCTCCCGGGGGGGAAATATAAGCTACACCTTC.

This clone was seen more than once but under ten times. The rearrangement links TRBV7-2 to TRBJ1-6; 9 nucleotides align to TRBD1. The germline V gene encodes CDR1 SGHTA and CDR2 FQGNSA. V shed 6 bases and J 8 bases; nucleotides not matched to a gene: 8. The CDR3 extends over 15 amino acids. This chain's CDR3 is CASSSTGGGDSPLHF. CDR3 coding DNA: TGTGCCAGCAGTTCAACAGGGGGCGGTGATTCACCCCTCCACTTT.

The CDR3 spells CASSPGQGGYGYTF. DNA of the CDR3: TGTGCCAGCAGCCCTGGACAGGGCGGCTATGGCTACACCTTC. The V call is TRBV27, the J call TRBJ1-2; 8 bases map to TRBD1. Trimming at V came to 6 bases and at J to 4 bases, leaving 7 bases not matched to a gene. This CDR3 is 14 amino acids long. The germline V gene encodes CDR1 MNHEY and CDR2 SMNVEV (reference sequence).

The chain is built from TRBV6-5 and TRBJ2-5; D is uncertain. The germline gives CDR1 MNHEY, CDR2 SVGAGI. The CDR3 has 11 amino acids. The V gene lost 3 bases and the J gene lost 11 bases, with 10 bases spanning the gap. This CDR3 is CASSYLLEQYF. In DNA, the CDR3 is TGTGCCAGCAGTTATCTGTTGGAGCAGTACTTC.

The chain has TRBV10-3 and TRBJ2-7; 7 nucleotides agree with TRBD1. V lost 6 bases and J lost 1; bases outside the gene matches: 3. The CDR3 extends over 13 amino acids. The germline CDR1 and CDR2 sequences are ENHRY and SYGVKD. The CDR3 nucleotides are TGTGCCATCAGAGAGGGGGCATCCTACGAGCAGTACTTC. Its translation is CAIREGASYEQYF.

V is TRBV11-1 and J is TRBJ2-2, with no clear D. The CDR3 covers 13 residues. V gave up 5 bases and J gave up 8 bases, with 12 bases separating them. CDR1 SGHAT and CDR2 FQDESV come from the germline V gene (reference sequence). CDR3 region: CASSPLGLGELFF. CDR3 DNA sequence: TGTGCCAGCAGCCCGCTGGGCTTGGGGGAGCTGTTTTTT.

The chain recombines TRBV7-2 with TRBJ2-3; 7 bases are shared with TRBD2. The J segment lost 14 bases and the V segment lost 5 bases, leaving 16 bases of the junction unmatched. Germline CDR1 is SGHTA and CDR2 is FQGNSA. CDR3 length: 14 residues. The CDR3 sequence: CASSPFGGSGVLYF. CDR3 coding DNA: TGTGCCAGCAGCCCATTTGGCGGGAGTGGAGTCCTGTATTTT.

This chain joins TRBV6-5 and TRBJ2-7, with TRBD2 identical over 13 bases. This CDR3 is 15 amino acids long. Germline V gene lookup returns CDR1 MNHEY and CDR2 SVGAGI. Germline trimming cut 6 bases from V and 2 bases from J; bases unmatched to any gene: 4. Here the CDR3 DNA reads TGTGCCAGCAGGGGGACTAGCGGGGATACCTACGAGCAGTACTTC. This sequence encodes CASRGTSGDTYEQYF.